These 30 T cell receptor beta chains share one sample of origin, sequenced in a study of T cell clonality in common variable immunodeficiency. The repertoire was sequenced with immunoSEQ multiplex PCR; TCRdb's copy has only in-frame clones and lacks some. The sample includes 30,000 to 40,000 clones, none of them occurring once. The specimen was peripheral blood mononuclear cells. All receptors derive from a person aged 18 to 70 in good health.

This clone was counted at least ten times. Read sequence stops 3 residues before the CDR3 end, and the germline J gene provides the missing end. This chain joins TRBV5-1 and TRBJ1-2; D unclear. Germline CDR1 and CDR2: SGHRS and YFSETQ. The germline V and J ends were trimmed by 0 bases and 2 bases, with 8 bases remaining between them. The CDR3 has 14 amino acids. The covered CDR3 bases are TGCGCCAGCAGCTTGGTAGGGCAGAACTATGGC. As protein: CASSLVGQNYG. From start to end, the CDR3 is CASSLVGQNYGYTF.

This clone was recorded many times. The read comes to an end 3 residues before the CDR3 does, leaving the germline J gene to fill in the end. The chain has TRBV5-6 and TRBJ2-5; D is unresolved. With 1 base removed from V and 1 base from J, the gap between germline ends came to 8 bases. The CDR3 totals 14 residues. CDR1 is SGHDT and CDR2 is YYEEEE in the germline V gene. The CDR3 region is CASSLPPLQETQYF. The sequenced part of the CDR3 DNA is TGTGCCAGCAGCTTGCCCCCCCTCCAAGAGACC. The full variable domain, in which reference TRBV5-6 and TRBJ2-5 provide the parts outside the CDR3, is DAGVTQSPTHLIKTRGQQVTLRCSPKSGHDTVSWYQQALGQGPQFIFQYYEEEERQRGNFPDRFSGHQFPNYSSELNVNALLLGDSALYLCASSLPPLQETQYFGPGTRLLVL.

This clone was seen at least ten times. The CDR3 here is CASRSGGPYGYTF. Incomplete CDR3 DNA: TGTGCCAGTAGGTCAGGGGGTCCTTATGGC. This rearrangement joins TRBV19 to TRBJ1-2; 7 bases agree with TRBD1. The sequence runs out 3 residues before the end of the CDR3; the remainder is reconstructed from the germline J gene. This CDR3 has 13 residues. Unmatched junction bases numbered 6, after V lost 6 bases and J lost 5 bases. The germline gives CDR1 LNHDA, CDR2 SQIVND (reference sequence).

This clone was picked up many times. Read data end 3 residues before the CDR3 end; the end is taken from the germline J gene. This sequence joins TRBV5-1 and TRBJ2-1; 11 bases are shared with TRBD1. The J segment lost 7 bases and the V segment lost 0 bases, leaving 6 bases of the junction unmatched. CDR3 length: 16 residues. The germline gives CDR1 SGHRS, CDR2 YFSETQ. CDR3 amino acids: CASSLAGQGARNEQFF. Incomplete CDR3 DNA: TGCGCCAGCAGCTTGGCCGGACAGGGGGCTAGGAATGAG.

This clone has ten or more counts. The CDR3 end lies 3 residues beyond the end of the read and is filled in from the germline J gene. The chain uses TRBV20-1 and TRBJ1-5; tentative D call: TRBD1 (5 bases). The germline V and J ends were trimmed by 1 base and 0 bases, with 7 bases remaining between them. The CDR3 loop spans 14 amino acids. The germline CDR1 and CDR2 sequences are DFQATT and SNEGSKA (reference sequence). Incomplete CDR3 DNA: TGCAGTGCTAGAGGGACAAATAGCAATCAGCCC. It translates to CSARGTNSNQP. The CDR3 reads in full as CSARGTNSNQPQHF.

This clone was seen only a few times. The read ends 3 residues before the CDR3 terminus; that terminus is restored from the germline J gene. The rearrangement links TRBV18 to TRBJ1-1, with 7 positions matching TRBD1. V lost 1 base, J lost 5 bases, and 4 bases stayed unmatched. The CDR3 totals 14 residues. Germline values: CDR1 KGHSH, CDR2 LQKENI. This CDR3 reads CASSPRQGETEAFF. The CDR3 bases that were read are TGTGCCAGCTCACCACGACAGGGAGAGACTGAA. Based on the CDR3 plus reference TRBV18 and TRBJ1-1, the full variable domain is NAGVMQNPRHLVRRRGQEARLRCSPMKGHSHVYWYRQLPEEGLKFMVYLQKENIIDESGMPKERFSAEFPKEGPSILRIQQVVRGDSAAYFCASSPRQGETEAFFGQGTRLTVV.

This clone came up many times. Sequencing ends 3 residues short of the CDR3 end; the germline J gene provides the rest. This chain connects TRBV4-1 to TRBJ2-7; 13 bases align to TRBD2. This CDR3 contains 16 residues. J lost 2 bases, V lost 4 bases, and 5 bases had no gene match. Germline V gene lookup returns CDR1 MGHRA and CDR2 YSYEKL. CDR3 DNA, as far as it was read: TGCGCCAGCAGCCCGGGACTAGCGGGATTCACCTACGAG. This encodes CASSPGLAGFTYE. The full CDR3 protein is CASSPGLAGFTYEQYF.

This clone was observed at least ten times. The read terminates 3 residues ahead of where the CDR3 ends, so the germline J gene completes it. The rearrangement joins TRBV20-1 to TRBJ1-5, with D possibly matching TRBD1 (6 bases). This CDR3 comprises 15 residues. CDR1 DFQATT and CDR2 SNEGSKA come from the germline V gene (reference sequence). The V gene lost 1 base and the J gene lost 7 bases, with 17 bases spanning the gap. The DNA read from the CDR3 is TGCAGTGCTAGAGTCCGAGGGGGTTTGGAACAGCCC. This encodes CSARVRGGLEQP. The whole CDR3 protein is CSARVRGGLEQPQHF.

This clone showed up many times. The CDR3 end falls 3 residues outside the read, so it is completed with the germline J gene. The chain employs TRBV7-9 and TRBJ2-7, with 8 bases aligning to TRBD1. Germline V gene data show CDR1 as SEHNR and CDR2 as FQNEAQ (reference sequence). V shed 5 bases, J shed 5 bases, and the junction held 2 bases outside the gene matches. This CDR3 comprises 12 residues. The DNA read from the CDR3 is TGTGCCAGCAGCACGGACAGGGACGAG. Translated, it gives CASSTDRDE. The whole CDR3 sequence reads CASSTDRDEQYF.

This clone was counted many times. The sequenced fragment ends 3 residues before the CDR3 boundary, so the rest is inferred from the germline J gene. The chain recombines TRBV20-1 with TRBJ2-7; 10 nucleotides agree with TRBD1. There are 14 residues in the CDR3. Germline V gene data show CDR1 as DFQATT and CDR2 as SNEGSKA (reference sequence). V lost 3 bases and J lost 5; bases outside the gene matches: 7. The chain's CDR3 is CSARGDRGGHEQYF. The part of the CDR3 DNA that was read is TGCAGTGCTAGGGGGGACAGGGGAGGCCACGAG.

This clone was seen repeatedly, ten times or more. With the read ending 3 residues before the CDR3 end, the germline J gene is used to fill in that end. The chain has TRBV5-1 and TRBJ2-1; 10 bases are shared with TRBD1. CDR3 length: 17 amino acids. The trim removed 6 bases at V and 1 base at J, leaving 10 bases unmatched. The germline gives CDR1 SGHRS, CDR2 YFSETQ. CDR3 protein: CASTPRQGASSYNEQFF. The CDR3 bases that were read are TGCGCCAGCACCCCCCGACAGGGGGCTTCTTCCTACAATGAG.

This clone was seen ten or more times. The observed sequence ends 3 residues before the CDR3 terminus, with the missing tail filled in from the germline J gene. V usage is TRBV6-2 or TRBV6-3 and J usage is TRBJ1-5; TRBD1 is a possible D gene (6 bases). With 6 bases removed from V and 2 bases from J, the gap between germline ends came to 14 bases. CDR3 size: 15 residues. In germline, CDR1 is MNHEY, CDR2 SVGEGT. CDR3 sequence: CASSHAGDRNQPQHF. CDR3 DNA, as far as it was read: TGTGCCAGCAGCCACGCAGGGGATCGCAATCAGCCC.

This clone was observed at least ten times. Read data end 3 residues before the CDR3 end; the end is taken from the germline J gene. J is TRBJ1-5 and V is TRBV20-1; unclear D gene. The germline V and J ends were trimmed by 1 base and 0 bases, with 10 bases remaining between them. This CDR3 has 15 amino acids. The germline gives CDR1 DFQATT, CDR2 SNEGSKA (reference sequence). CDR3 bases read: TGCAGTGCTAGAGCCCCGGGGAATAGCAATCAGCCC. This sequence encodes CSARAPGNSNQP. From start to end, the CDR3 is CSARAPGNSNQPQHF.

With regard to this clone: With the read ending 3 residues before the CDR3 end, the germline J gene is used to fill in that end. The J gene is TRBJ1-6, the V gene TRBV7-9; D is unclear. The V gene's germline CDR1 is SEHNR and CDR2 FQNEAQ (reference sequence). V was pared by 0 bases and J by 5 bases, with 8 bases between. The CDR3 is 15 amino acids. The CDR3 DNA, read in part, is TGTGCCAGCAGCTTAGCGGGCAGAAATAATTCACCC. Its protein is CASSLAGRNNSP. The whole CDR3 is CASSLAGRNNSPLHF.

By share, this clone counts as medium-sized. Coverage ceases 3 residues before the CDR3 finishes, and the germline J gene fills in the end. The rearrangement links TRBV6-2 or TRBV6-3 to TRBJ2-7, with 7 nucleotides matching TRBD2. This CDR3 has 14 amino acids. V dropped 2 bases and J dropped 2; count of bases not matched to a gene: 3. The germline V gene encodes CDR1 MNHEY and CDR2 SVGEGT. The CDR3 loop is CASSYGGGPYEQYF. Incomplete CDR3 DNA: TGTGCCAGCAGTTACGGGGGGGGACCCTACGAG.

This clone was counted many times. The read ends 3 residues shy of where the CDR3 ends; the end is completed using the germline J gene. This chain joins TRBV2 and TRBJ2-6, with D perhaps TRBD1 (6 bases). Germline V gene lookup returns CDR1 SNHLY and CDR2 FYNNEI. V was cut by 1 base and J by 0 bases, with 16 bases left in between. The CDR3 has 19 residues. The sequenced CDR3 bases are TGTGCCAGCAGTGAAGGGAAAGGGGGAACCCGCTCTGGGGCCAACGTC. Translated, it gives CASSEGKGGTRSGANV. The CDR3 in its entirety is CASSEGKGGTRSGANVLTF.

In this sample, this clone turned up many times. The sequenced CDR3 bases are TGCAGTGCTCGGGGGGCAGGTCACTCCTACGAG. It encodes CSARGAGHSYE. The CDR3 in its entirety is CSARGAGHSYEQYF. The chain uses TRBV20-1 and TRBJ2-7; D possibly corresponds to TRBD2 (7 bases). Read sequence stops 3 residues before the CDR3 end, and the germline J gene provides the missing end. Germline CDR1 and CDR2: DFQATT and SNEGSKA (reference sequence). Trimming cost V 5 bases and J 0 bases, with 14 bases left between them. The CDR3 contains 14 residues.

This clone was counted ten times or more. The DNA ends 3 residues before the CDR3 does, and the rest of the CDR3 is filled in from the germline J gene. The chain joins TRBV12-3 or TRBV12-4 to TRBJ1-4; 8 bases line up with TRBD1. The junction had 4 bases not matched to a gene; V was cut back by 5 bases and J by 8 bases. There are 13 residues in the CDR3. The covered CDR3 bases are TGTGCCAGCAGTCTCGGGGACAGGGAAAAA. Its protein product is CASSLGDREK. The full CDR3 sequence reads CASSLGDREKLFF.

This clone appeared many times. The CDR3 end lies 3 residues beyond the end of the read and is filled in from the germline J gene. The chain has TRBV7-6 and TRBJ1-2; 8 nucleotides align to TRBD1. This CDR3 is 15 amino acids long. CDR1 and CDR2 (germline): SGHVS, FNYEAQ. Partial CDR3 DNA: TGTGCCAGCAGCTTAAGCAGTCAGGGGGCGGAAGGC. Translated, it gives CASSLSSQGAEG. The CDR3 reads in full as CASSLSSQGAEGYTF.

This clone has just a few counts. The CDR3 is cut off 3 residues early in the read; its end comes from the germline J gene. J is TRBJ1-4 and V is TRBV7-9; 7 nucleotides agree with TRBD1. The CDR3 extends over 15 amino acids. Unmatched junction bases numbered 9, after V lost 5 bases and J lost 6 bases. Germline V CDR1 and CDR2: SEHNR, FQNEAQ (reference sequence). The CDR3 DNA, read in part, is TGTGCCAGCAGCCAGGGGACAGCCCCGCATGAAAAA. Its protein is CASSQGTAPHEK. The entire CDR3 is CASSQGTAPHEKLFF.

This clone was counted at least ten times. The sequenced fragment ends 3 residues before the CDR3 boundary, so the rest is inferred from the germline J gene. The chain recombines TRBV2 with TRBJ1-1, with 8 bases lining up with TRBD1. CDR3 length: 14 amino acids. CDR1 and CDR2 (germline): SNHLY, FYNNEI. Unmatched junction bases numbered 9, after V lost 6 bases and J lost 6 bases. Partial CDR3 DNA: TGTGCCAGCAGACAAGCCGGGACAGGCTCTGAA. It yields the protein CASRQAGTGSE. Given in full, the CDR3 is CASRQAGTGSEAFF.

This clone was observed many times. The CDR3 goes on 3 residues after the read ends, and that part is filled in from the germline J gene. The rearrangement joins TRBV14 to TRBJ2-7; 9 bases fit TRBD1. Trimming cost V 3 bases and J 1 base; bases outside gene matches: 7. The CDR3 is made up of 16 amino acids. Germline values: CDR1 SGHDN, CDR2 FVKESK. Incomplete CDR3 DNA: TGTGCCAGCAGCCAGCTCAGACAGGGGGGGTCCTACGAG. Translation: CASSQLRQGGSYE. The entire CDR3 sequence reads CASSQLRQGGSYEQYF.

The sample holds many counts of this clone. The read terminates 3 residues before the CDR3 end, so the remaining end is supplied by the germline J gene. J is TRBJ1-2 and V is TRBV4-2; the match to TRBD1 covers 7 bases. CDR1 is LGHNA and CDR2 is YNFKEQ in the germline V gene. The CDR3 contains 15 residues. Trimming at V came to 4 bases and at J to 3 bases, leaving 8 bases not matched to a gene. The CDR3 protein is CASSLGQLGYYGYTF. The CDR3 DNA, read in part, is TGTGCCAGCAGCCTGGGACAGCTCGGCTACTATGGC.

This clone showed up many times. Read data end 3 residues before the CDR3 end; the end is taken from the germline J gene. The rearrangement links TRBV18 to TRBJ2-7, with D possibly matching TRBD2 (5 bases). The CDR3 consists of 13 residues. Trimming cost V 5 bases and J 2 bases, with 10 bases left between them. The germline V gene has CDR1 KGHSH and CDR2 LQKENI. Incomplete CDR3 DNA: TGTGCCAGCTCAACGGCCGGGGCCTACGAG. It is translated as CASSTAGAYE. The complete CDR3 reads CASSTAGAYEQYF.

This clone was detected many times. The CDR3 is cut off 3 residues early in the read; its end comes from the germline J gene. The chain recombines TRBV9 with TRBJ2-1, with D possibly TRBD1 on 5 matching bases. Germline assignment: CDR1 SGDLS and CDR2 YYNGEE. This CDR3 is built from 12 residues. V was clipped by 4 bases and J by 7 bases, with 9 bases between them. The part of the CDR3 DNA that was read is TGTGCCAGCAGCTTAAAGGGGAATGAG. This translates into CASSLKGNE. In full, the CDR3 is CASSLKGNEQFF.

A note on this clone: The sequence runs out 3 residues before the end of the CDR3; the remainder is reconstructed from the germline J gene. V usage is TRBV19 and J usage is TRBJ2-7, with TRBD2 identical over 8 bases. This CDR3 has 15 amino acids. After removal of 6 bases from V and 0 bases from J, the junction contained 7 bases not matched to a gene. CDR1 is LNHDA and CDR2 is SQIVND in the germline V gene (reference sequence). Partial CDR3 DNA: TGTGCCAGTAGCTTTGCGGGAGGCCGCTCCTACGAG. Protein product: CASSFAGGRSYE. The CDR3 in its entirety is CASSFAGGRSYEQYF. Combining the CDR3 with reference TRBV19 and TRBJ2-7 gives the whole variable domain DGGITQSPKYLFRKEGQNVTLSCEQNLNHDAMYWYRQDPGQGLRLIYYSQIVNDFQKGDIAEGYSVSREKKESFPLTVTSAQKNPTAFYLCASSFAGGRSYEQYFGPGTRLTVT.

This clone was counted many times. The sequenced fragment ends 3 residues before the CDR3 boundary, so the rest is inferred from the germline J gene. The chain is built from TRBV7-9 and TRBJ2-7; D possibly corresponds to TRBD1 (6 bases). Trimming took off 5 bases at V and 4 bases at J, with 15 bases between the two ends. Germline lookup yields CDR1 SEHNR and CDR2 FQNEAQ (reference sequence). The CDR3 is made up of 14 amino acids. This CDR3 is CASSPETRGYEQYF. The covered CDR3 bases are TGTGCCAGCAGCCCAGAAACCAGGGGTTACGAG.

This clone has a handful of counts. This CDR3 is CASRQGRGSPLHF. The sequenced part of the CDR3 DNA is TGTGCCAGCAGGCAGGGCCGGGGGTCACCC. The J gene is TRBJ1-6, the V gene TRBV2, with D perhaps matching TRBD1 (5 bases). Coverage ceases 3 residues before the CDR3 finishes, and the germline J gene fills in the end. CDR3 length: 13 amino acids. CDR1 is SNHLY, CDR2 FYNNEI, per germline. V lost 6 bases, J lost 10 bases, and 13 bases lay in between. Using reference TRBV2 and TRBJ1-6 for the parts outside the CDR3, the full variable domain is EPEVTQTPSHQVTQMGQEVILRCVPISNHLYFYWYRQILGQKVEFLVSFYNNEISEKSEIFDDQFSVERPDGSNFTLKIRSTKLEDSAMYFCASRQGRGSPLHFGNGTRLTVT.

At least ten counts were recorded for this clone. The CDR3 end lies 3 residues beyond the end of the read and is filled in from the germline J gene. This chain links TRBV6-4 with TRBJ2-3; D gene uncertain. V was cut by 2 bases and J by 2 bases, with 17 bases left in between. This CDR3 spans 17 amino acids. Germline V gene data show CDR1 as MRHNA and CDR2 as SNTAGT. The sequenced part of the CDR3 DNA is TGTGCCAGCAGTGACGGCGGCGGAGTAATACCCACAGATACG. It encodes CASSDGGGVIPTDT. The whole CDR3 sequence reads CASSDGGGVIPTDTQYF.

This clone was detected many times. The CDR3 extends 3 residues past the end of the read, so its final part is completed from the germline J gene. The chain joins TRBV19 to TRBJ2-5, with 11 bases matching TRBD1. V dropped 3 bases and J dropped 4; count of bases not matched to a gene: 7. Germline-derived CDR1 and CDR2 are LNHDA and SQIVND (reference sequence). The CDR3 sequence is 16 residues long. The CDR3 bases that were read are TGTGCCAGTAGTATCGGGACAGGGGGGCTCAGAGAGACC. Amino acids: CASSIGTGGLRET. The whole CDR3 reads CASSIGTGGLRETQYF.